A single sample gave rise to the 3 T cell receptor beta chains below, sequenced in a study of neurological immune-mediated disorders. TCRdb re-analysed the 5' RACE reads in MiXCR, keeping a single row per CDR3 protein. This table has more than 13,000 distinct CDR3 sequences, roughly a tenth appearing once. Specimen: PBMCs. These receptors originate from a woman in her forties in good health.

This clonotype was detected many times. The chain combines TRBV14 with TRBJ2-7; D is possibly TRBD2 (6 bases). Germline CDR1 reads SGHDN; CDR2 reads FVKESK. The V and J ends lost 1 base and 7 bases respectively, with 8 bases between them. CDR3 size: 12 residues. CDR3 residues: CASSQAGGEQYF. The CDR3 DNA is TGTGCCAGCAGCCAAGCTGGGGGGGAGCAGTACTTC. Variable domain in full (rest from reference TRBV14 and TRBJ2-7): EAGVTQFPSHSVIEKGQTVTLRCDPISGHDNLYWYRRVMGKEIKFLLHFVKESKQDESGMPNNRFLAERTGGTYSTLKVQPAELEDSGVYFCASSQAGGEQYFGPGTRLTVT.

In this sample, this clonotype is medium-sized. This chain connects TRBV29-1 to TRBJ1-2, with D tentatively TRBD1 (6 bases). V was trimmed by 7 bases and J by 4 bases, leaving 19 bases between them. CDR3 length: 14 amino acids. Looked up from germline, CDR1 is SQVTM and CDR2 is ANQGSEA. The CDR3 region has the DNA TGCAGCGCCGCTAGTGGGGGGCGCGGCTATGGCTACACCTTC. This codes for CSAASGGRGYGYTF.

The table lists this clonotype with many counts. The genes are TRBV4-1 and TRBJ2-7; D gene uncertain. CDR3 length: 16 residues. Germline values: CDR1 MGHRA, CDR2 YSYEKL. The V end was cut by 2 bases, the J end by 5 bases, with 19 bases between. CDR3 nucleotides: TGCGCCAGCAGCCAAAACGATCAGGTGAAATCTGACGAGCAGTACTTC. It codes for CASSQNDQVKSDEQYF.